This T cell receptor beta chain was identified in a study of blood T cell repertoires in COVID-19 (dated by TCRdb to between 2020 and 2021). With regard to the full study: Samples from collaborators originated in the United States, Italy and Spain and spanned both the acute and convalescent phases of COVID-19. The prospective study material was composed of cDNA or gDNA derived from T cells, B-cell-depleted T cells, or PBMCs. The repertoires were made available in a free public database intended to serve as a resource for research on the immune response to SARS-CoV-2. Where HLA class I and class II types were available, the types were taken from metadata supplied by the sample provider, not from assay-based typing. The samples were drawn from two sources: the first 160 participants of the ongoing ImmuneRACE study, and 1,000 to 1,500 subjects contributed by 6 global collaborators. Subjects who had been exposed to COVID-19, were actively infected with it, or had recovered from it provided the deeply sampled blood TCRbeta repertoires that made up the dataset. Nearly every sample came with metadata listing a de-identified subject ID, COVID-19 status, age in years and sex. Study-wide conclusions, independent of this receptor: How much clinical and demographic metadata was included differed by source and by participant, and the metadata was provided uncurated.

A remark on this clone: What antigen it recognizes has not been identified. No qualities accompany the bases; no much larger clone lies one base away.

The V and J ends are trimmed by 2 bases and 12 bases, leaving 20 bases between them. The CDR3 starts with the cysteine, ends with the phenylalanine, and has 15 residues. Only the CDR3 region is kept as DNA, spanning 45 bases read in frame from base 1. From a lookup of the germline V gene, CDR1 and CDR2 are MDHEN and SYDVKM. Participants in the prospective study were enrolled through a virtual design, were aged roughly 18 to 90 years, and lived in roughly 25 United States geographic areas. To assign participants to cohorts, the prospective study relied on clinical history that participants themselves reported in a screening survey and a study questionnaire. Recovered participants in ImmuneRACE Cohort 3 were defined by two consecutive negative NP/OP PCR tests, clearance by a healthcare professional, or resolution of symptoms. In the prospective study, mobile phlebotomists collected whole blood, serum and a nasopharyngeal or oropharyngeal swab from each participant. Prospective study participants could optionally give additional blood draws and questionnaires over a roughly two-month period. Before DNA extraction, blood samples from the prospective study were shipped at room temperature or frozen.

TCRbeta CDR3 regions were amplified from genomic DNA by means of the immunoSEQ Assay, a bias-controlled multiplex PCR. Turning to the authors' computational methods: The number of nucleated cells in each sample was estimated from the amplification of reference gene primers within the assay. To quantify the absolute abundance of each unique TCRbeta CDR3 rearrangement, sequence reads were collapsed and filtered. For each sample, productive Simpson clonality was calculated as the square root of Simpson's diversity index across productive rearrangements. TCRdb retrieved this table from immuneACCESS and kept in-frame rearrangements only. Not all clones are present; in checked studies, unresolved V genes account for under half, and no reason is known for the remainder. That table furnishes V, J and clone size, whereas the DNA furnished D and trimming. Within this sample are 280,000 or so clones, with around 85% of them counted one time only. In total, the top ten clones hold under 3% of the sample.

In this chain, TRBV28 is recombined with TRBJ1-5, with the D gene not clear enough to name. This sequence originates from a woman in her forties or fifties who had recovered from COVID-19. The sequenced sample was PBMCs or T cells enriched from blood (not recorded which). This receptor carries the CDR3 CASSLSRQSARVQHF. Here is the DNA: TGTGCCAGCAGTTTAAGTCGCCAAAGTGCGCGGGTCCAGCATTTT.